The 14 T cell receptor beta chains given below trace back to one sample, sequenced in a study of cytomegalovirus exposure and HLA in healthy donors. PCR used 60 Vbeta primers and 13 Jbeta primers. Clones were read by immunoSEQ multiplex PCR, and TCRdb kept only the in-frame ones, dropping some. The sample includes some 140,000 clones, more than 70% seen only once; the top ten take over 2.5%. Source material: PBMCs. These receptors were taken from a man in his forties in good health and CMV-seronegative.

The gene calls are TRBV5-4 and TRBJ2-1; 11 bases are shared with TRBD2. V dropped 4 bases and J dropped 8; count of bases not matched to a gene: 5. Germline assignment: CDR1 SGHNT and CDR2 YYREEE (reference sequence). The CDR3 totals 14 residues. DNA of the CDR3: TGTGCCAGCAGCATTAGCGGGGGGGCCCATGAGCAGTTCTTC. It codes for CASSISGGAHEQFF. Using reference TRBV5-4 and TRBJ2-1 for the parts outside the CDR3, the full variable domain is ETGVTQSPTHLIKTRGQQVTLRCSSQSGHNTVSWYQQALGQGPQFIFQYYREEENGRGNFPPRFSGLQFPNYSSELNVNALELDDSALYLCASSISGGAHEQFFGPGTRLTVL.

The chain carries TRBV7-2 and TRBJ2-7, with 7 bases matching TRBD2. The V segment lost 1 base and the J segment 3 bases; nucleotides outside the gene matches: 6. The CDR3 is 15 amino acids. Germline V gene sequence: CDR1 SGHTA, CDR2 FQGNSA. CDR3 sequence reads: CASSLGGGGNYEQYF. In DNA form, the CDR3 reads TGTGCCAGCAGCTTAGGCGGCGGGGGAAACTACGAGCAGTACTTC.

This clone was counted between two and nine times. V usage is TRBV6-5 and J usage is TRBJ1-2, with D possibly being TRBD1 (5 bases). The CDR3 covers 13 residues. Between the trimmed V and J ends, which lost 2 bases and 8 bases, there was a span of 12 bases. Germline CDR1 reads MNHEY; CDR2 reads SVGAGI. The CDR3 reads CASSYATGGGYTF. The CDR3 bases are TGTGCCAGCAGTTACGCTACAGGTGGAGGCTACACCTTC.

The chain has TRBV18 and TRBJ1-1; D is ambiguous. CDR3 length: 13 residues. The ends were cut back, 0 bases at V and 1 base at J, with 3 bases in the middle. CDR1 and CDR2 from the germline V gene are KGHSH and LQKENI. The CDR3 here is CASSPPGNTEAFF. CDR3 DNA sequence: TGTGCCAGCTCACCACCCGGGAACACTGAAGCTTTCTTT. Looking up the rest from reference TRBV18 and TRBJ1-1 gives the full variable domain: NAGVMQNPRHLVRRRGQEARLRCSPMKGHSHVYWYRQLPEEGLKFMVYLQKENIIDESGMPKERFSAEFPKEGPSILRIQQVVRGDSAAYFCASSPPGNTEAFFGQGTRLTVV.

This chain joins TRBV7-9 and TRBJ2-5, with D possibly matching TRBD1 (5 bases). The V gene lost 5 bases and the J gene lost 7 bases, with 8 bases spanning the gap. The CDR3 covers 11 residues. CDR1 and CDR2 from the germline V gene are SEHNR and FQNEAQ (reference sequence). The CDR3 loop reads CASSPQGTQYF. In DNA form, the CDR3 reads TGTGCCAGCAGCCCGCAGGGGACCCAGTACTTC.

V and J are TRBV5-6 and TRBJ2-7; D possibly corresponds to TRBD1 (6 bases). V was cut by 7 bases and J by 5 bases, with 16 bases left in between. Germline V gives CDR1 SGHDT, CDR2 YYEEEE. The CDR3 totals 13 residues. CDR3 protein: CASLFQGIHEQYF. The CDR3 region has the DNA TGTGCCAGCTTGTTCCAGGGGATTCACGAGCAGTACTTC.

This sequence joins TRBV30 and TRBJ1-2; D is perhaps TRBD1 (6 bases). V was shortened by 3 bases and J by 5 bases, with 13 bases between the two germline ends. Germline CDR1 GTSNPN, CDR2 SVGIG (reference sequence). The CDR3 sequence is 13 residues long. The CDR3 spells CAWRAQGLYGYTF. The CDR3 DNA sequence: TGTGCCTGGAGGGCACAGGGCCTATATGGCTACACCTTC.

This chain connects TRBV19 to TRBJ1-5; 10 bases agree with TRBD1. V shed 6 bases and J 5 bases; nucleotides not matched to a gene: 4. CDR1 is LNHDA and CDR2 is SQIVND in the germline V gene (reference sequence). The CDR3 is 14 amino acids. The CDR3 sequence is CASSQTGGYQPQHF. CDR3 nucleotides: TGTGCCAGTAGCCAGACAGGGGGCTATCAGCCCCAGCATTTT.

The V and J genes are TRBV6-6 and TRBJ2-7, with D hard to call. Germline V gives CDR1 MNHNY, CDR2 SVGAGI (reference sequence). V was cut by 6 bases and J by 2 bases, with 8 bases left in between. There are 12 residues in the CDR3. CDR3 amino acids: CASSISAYEQYF. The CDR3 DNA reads TGTGCCAGCAGCATATCGGCCTACGAGCAGTACTTC.

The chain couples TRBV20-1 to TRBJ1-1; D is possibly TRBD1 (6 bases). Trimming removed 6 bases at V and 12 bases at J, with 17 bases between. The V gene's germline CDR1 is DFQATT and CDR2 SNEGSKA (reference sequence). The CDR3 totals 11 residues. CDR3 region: CSAKQGSYSFF. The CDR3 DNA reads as TGCAGTGCCAAACAGGGCTCCTATTCTTTCTTT.

CDR3 residues: CASRDFRDRGSPLHF. The CDR3 nucleotides read TGTGCCAGCAGAGATTTCCGGGACAGGGGATCACCCCTCCACTTT. The genes are TRBV2 and TRBJ1-6; 10 bases are shared with TRBD1. The CDR3 sequence is 15 residues long. Germline V gene lookup returns CDR1 SNHLY and CDR2 FYNNEI. With 6 bases clipped from V and 10 bases from J, the junction kept 9 bases outside the gene matches.

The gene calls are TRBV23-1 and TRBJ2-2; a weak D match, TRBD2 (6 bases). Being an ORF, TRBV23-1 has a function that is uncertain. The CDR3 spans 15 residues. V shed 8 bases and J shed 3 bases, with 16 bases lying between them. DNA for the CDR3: TGCGCCAGCCTTGGGGCAGGGACTCACACCGGGGAGCTGTTTTTT. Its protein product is CASLGAGTHTGELFF.

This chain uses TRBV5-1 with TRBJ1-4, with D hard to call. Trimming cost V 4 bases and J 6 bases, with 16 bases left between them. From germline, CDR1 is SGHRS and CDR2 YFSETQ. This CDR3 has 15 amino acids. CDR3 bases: TGCGCCAGCAGCCCCACTGGAGACGGCCATGAAAAACTGTTTTTT. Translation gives CASSPTGDGHEKLFF.

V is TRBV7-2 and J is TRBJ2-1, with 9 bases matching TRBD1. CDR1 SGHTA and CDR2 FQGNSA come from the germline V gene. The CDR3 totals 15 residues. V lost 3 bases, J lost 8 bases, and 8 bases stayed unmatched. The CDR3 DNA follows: TGTGCCAGCAGCTTTGGACAGGGGAGCGTCGATGAGCAGTTCTTC. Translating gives CASSFGQGSVDEQFF.